This T cell receptor (beta chain) comes out of a study of response to subunit inactivated influenza vaccine. Findings of the study overall: The authors suggested that every seasonal influenza vaccination recruits few new T cells.

The CDR3 is made up of 12 amino acids. V was shortened by 6 bases and J by 9 bases, with 14 bases between the two germline ends. As concerns this clonotype: Its antigen is still unknown.

TCRdb called the RT-PCR reads again in MiXCR, with one record for every CDR3 protein. The sample holds a few hundred thousand distinct CDR3 sequences, 21% seen once. This TCR was recovered from a man aged 50 to 75 who received an inactivated influenza vaccine. The V call is TRBV12-3 or TRBV12-4, the J call TRBJ1-1, with D possibly TRBD1 on 6 matching bases. Here the sequenced sample was PBMCs from blood, taken less than 22 months after vaccination. The CDR3 sequence is CASSRRTEKAFF. In DNA, the CDR3 is TGTGCCAGCAGCCGGAGGACAGAAAAAGCTTTCTTT.